The 2 T cell receptor beta chains below were found in one sample sequenced in a study of cytomegalovirus exposure and HLA in healthy donors. Vbeta (60) and Jbeta (13) primers were used in the PCR. Method: immunoSEQ multiplex PCR; TCRdb's copy keeps in-frame clones and lacks some. With roughly 80,000 clones in the sample, the ten largest clones hold about 13%. Sequencing input: PBMCs. These receptors all stem from a man between 50 and 59 years old in good health and CMV-seropositive.

The V and J genes are TRBV5-6 and TRBJ1-2, with D maybe TRBD1 (6 bases). Germline CDR1 and CDR2: SGHDT and YYEEEE. The CDR3 is 13 residues long. V was trimmed by 2 bases and J by 3 bases, leaving 8 bases between them. This CDR3 is CASSLGGDYGYTF. CDR3 coding DNA: TGTGCCAGCAGCTTAGGGGGGGACTATGGCTACACCTTC.

The chain links TRBV28 to TRBJ1-2; D call uncertain. V was trimmed by 1 base and J by 4 bases, leaving 10 bases between them. This CDR3 is built from 14 residues. The germline gives CDR1 MDHEN, CDR2 SYDVKM. CDR3 residues: CASSLYEGSYGYTF. CDR3 DNA: TGTGCCAGCAGTTTATATGAGGGTTCCTATGGCTACACCTTC.